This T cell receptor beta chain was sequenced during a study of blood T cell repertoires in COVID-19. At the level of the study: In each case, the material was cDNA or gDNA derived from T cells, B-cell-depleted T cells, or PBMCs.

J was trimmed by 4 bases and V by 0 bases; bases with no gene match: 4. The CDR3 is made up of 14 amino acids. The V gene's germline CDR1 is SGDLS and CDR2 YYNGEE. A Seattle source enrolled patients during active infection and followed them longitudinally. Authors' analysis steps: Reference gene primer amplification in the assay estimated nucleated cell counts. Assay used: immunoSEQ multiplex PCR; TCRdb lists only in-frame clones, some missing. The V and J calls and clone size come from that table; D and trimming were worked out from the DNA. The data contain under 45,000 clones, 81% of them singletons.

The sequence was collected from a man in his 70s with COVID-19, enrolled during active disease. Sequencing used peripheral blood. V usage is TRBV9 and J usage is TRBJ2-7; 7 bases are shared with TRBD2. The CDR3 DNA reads TGTGCCAGCAGCGTAGGTCTAGCGGATTACGAGCAGTACTTC. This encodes CASSVGLADYEQYF. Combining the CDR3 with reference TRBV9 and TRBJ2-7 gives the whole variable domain DSGVTQTPKHLITATGQRVTLRCSPRSGDLSVYWYQQSLDQGLQFLIQYYNGEERAKGNILERFSAQQFPDLHSELNLSSLELGDSALYFCASSVGLADYEQYFGPGTRLTVT.